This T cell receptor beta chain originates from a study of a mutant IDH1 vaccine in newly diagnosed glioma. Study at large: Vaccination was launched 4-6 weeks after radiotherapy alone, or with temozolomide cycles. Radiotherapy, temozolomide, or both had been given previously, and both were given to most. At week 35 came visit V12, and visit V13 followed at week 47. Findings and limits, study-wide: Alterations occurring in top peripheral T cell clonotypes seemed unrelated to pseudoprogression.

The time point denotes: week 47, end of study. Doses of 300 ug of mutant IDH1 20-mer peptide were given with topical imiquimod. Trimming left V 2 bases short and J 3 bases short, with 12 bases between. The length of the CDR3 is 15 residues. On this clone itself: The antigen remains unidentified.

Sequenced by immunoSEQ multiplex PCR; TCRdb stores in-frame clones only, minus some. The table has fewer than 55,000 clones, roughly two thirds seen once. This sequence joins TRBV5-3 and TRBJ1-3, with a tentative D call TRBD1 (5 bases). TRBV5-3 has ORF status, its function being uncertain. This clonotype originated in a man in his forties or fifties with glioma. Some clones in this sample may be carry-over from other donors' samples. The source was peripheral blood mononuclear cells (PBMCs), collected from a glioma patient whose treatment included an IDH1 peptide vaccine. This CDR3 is CARSFEGRDGNTIYF. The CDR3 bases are TGTGCCAGAAGCTTCGAGGGACGGGATGGAAACACCATATATTTT.